The clone carrying this T cell receptor beta chain has more than one count but fewer than ten. The data are from a study of blood T cells in healthy people across ages. Study-wide background: Every two T cells gave about one barcoded beta molecule via template switching.

Each donor supplied approximately 10 milliliters of peripheral blood. The CDR3 consists of 13 residues. Trimming at V came to 7 bases and at J to 9 bases, leaving 7 bases not matched to a gene. From germline, CDR1 is MNHEY and CDR2 SVGEGT. For the second PCR, which ran for roughly 7 to 11 cycles, a sample-barcoded 5' primer and a J-beta primer mix were used. Each CDR3 protein is one row after TCRdb ran MiXCR on the 5' RACE reads. The sample has 700,000 to 850,000 distinct CDR3 sequences; roughly 34% are singletons. This TCR came from a man aged 18 to 29 in good health. The chain has TRBV6-2 or TRBV6-3 and TRBJ2-1; 9 nucleotides line up with TRBD2. The sequencing sample was made of blood. CDR3 DNA: TGTGCCAGCACCCCGACTAGCGGCGGTGAGCAGTTCTTC. Translation gives CASTPTSGGEQFF.